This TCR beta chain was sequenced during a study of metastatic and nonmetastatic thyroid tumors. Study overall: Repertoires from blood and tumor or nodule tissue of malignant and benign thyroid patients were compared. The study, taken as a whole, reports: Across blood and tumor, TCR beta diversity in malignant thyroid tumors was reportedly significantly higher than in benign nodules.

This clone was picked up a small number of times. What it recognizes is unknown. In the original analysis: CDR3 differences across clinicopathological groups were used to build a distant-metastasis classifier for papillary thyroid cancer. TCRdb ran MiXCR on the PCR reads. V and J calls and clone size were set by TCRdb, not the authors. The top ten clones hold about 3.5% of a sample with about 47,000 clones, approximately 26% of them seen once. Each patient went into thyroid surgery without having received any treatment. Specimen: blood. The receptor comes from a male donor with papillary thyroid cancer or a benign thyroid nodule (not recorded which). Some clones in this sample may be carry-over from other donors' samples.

The CDR3 here is CASSYGGGFYGYTF. CDR3 nucleotides: TGTGCCAGCAGTTACGGGGGCGGGTTCTATGGCTACACCTTC. The chain carries TRBV6-5 and TRBJ1-2, with D possibly matching TRBD1 (6 bases). CDR1 and CDR2 (germline): MNHEY, SVGAGI. V dropped 2 bases and J dropped 4 bases, with 11 bases sitting between them. This CDR3 region has 14 residues.